This T cell receptor (beta chain) was sequenced for a study of CDR3 diversity in severe acne. Germline values: CDR1 DFQATT, CDR2 SNEGSKA (reference sequence). The CDR3 covers 14 residues. Trimming removed 4 bases from V and 3 bases from J, with 15 bases in between. TCRdb used MiXCR to reprocess the PCR reads, holding one entry per CDR3 protein. The sample records more than 85,000 distinct CDR3 sequences, approximately 49% being singletons. This receptor was obtained from a male donor with severe acne vulgaris. The sample was blood. The rearrangement links TRBV20-1 to TRBJ1-2; D perhaps matches TRBD1 (5 bases). The CDR3 coding sequence is TGCAGTGCTAACCCACCGGGACGGTACTATGGCTACACCTTC. Translation gives CSANPPGRYYGYTF.